This T cell receptor (beta chain) originates from a study of cytomegalovirus exposure and HLA in healthy donors. From germline, CDR1 is MDHEN and CDR2 SYDVKM. Between the trimmed V and J ends, which lost 2 bases and 4 bases, there was a span of 18 bases. CDR3 length: 16 amino acids. Notes on this clone: The target antigen is unknown.

The PCR employed 60 Vbeta primers together with 13 Jbeta primers. Methods used by the authors: Unique TCR beta chains totaled some 78 million in a later count, with approximately 11 million of them shared. Sequenced by immunoSEQ multiplex PCR; TCRdb stores in-frame clones only, minus some. The V and J calls and the clone size are those of that table, but D and trimming were determined from the DNA. The sample lists 90,000 to 110,000 clones; roughly 79% were seen once. General study findings and limits: Accurate predictions that matched the HLA-A and HLA-B alleles of most subjects were reportedly made from TCR beta sequences. Among TCR beta chains of equal frequency, HLA-associated ones were more clonally expanded in a later analysis.

The source material was PBMCs. The chain joins TRBV28 to TRBJ2-7; D possibly corresponds to TRBD1 (5 bases). This clonotype was obtained from a woman in her forties or fifties in good health and CMV-seropositive. The CDR3 DNA follows: TGTGCCAGCAGTTTACCCCGGAACCTTAAGGGGTACGAGCAGTACTTC. Its translation: CASSLPRNLKGYEQYF.